One and the same sample provided the 13 T cell receptor beta chains below, sequenced in a study of blood T cell repertoires in COVID-19. TCRdb's table, derived via immunoSEQ multiplex PCR, lists solely in-frame clones and lacks some. Of more than 200,000 clones detected, 80% to 90% appear once; the ten largest clones hold 1.5% to 2%. Sequenced material: PBMCs or T cells enriched from blood (not recorded which). Receptor source: a man in his forties who had recovered from COVID-19.

The J gene is TRBJ2-5, the V gene TRBV2; D is perhaps TRBD1 (6 bases). The CDR3 consists of 13 residues. V dropped 5 bases and J dropped 2 bases, with 9 bases sitting between them. CDR1 is SNHLY and CDR2 is FYNNEI in the germline V gene. CDR3 region: CASSWDNQETQYF. CDR3 bases: TGTGCCAGCAGTTGGGACAATCAAGAGACCCAGTACTTC.

The chain has TRBV4-1 and TRBJ1-1; D is perhaps TRBD1 (5 bases). The CDR3 is 15 amino acids. Looked up from germline, CDR1 is MGHRA and CDR2 is YSYEKL. Trimming pared 0 bases from V and 4 bases from J, leaving 12 bases between. The DNA for the CDR3 is TGCGCCAGCAGCCAAGAAGGGGTTGGGGCCACTGAAGCTTTCTTT. Translation gives CASSQEGVGATEAFF.

The chain couples TRBV29-1 to TRBJ1-3; D might be TRBD1 (5 bases). The CDR3 is made up of 14 amino acids. In germline, CDR1 is SQVTM, CDR2 ANQGSEA. V was cut by 3 bases and J by 2 bases, with 11 bases left in between. The CDR3 loop reads CSVDPSTAGNTIYF. The DNA for the CDR3 is TGCAGCGTTGACCCTTCGACAGCTGGAAACACCATATATTTT.

In regard to this clone: Other nucleotide sequences from this sample produce the same CDR3. This rearrangement joins TRBV5-1 to TRBJ2-5; 9 positions match TRBD1. Germline CDR1 reads SGHRS; CDR2 reads YFSETQ. The V gene end was trimmed by 0 bases and the J gene end by 4 bases; junction bases not matched to a gene: 1. The CDR3 has 14 amino acids. CDR3: CASSLGQGVETQYF. DNA for the CDR3: TGCGCCAGCAGCTTGGGACAGGGGGTAGAGACCCAGTACTTC.

The chain recombines TRBV9 with TRBJ1-1; D is undetermined. Germline V gives CDR1 SGDLS, CDR2 YYNGEE. CDR3 length: 14 residues. Trimming shortened V by 0 bases and J by 1 base, and 7 bases separated the two germline ends. The CDR3 loop reads CASSVVTGNTEAFF. In nucleotides, the CDR3 is TGTGCCAGCAGCGTAGTAACCGGGAACACTGAAGCTTTCTTT.

The V call is TRBV30, the J call TRBJ1-1, with unresolved D. V gave up 3 bases and J gave up 0 bases, with 14 bases separating them. This CDR3 has 15 residues. From germline, CDR1 is GTSNPN and CDR2 SVGIG (reference sequence). The CDR3 DNA reads TGTGCCTGGAGAGCCCTCCACGGGGTGAACACTGAAGCTTTCTTT. Its translation is CAWRALHGVNTEAFF.

Only one count was recorded for this clone. The genes are TRBV27 and TRBJ2-7; no reliable D call. This CDR3 spans 16 amino acids. V dropped 0 bases and J dropped 6 bases, with 18 bases sitting between them. In germline, CDR1 is MNHEY, CDR2 SMNVEV (reference sequence). This chain's CDR3 is CASSLSGRFTLFEQYF. Here the CDR3 DNA reads TGTGCCAGCAGTTTATCAGGCAGGTTCACTCTCTTCGAGCAGTACTTC.

The chain is built from TRBV2 and TRBJ2-7, with no clear D. The V gene's germline CDR1 is SNHLY and CDR2 FYNNEI. Trimming shortened V by 3 bases and J by 2 bases, and 11 bases separated the two germline ends. The CDR3 consists of 14 residues. This CDR3 is CASSDTQAPYEQYF. CDR3 DNA: TGTGCCAGCAGTGATACGCAGGCCCCCTACGAGCAGTACTTC. Full variable domain (outside the CDR3, taken from reference TRBV2 and TRBJ2-7): EPEVTQTPSHQVTQMGQEVILRCVPISNHLYFYWYRQILGQKVEFLVSFYNNEISEKSEIFDDQFSVERPDGSNFTLKIRSTKLEDSAMYFCASSDTQAPYEQYFGPGTRLTVT.

The V call is TRBV6-1, the J call TRBJ2-7; 7 bases line up with TRBD2. The V gene end was trimmed by 3 bases and the J gene end by 6 bases; junction bases not matched to a gene: 8. From germline, CDR1 is MNHNS and CDR2 SASEGT. This CDR3 has 14 amino acids. Here the CDR3 DNA reads TGTGCCAGCAGTGAGCAGGGAGGGTTCGGCGAGCAGTACTTC. Translated: CASSEQGGFGEQYF.

V is TRBV3-1 (or the pseudogene TRBV3-2) and J is TRBJ2-7; 9 positions agree with TRBD2. Germline CDR1 LGHDT, CDR2 YNNKEL (reference sequence). This CDR3 is built from 15 residues. The trim removed 4 bases at V and 7 bases at J, leaving 11 bases unmatched. The CDR3 sequence is CASSRGASGEGEQYF. Written as DNA, the CDR3 is TGTGCCAGCAGCCGGGGGGCTAGCGGGGAGGGAGAGCAGTACTTC.

The J gene is TRBJ2-1, the V gene TRBV5-1; perhaps TRBD1 as D (6 bases). Looked up from germline, CDR1 is SGHRS and CDR2 is YFSETQ. The CDR3 sequence is 16 residues long. The V and J ends lost 4 bases and 1 base respectively, with 15 bases between them. CDR3 bases: TGCGCCAGCAGCACGGGGACAATCGGGTCCTACAATGAGCAGTTCTTC. Translating gives CASSTGTIGSYNEQFF.

The chain links TRBV30 to TRBJ1-1; weak D call: TRBD1 (6 bases). There are 13 residues in the CDR3. In germline, CDR1 is GTSNPN, CDR2 SVGIG (reference sequence). The germline V and J ends were trimmed by 7 bases and 0 bases, with 12 bases remaining between them. The CDR3 sequence is CAFRGSMNTEAFF. The CDR3 DNA is TGTGCCTTCAGGGGCTCGATGAACACTGAAGCTTTCTTT.

The chain uses TRBV28 and TRBJ2-2; possibly TRBD2 for D (7 bases). The CDR3 runs 16 residues. Germline lookup yields CDR1 MDHEN and CDR2 SYDVKM. Trimming stripped 7 bases from V and 5 bases from J, with 20 bases between. The CDR3 DNA is TGTGCCAGCAAAACCGGAGGGGGGGCCTGGACCGGGGAGCTGTTTTTT. As protein: CASKTGGGAWTGELFF. Looking up the rest from reference TRBV28 and TRBJ2-2 gives the full variable domain: DVKVTQSSRYLVKRTGEKVFLECVQDMDHENMFWYRQDPGLGLRLIYFSYDVKMKEKGDIPEGYSVSREKKERFSLILESASTNQTSMYLCASKTGGGAWTGELFFGEGSRLTVL.